This entry concerns a single T cell receptor (beta chain). Its binding antigen is unknown. No quality values exist for individual bases; no much larger clone is one base distant. Whole blood was collected in K2EDTA tubes by collaborating institutions according to the institutions' own protocols. For TCRbeta analysis, collaborators shipped samples in one of three forms: frozen whole blood, isolated PBMCs, or DNA extracted from either of those sample types. This sample is part of a study of blood T cell repertoires in COVID-19 (dated by TCRdb to about 2020). For the wider study: The collaborator samples originated in the United States, Italy and Spain and spanned the acute and convalescent phases of COVID-19. The material from the prospective study consisted of cDNA or gDNA derived from T cells, B-cell-depleted T cells, or PBMCs. Deeply sampled blood TCRbeta repertoires from subjects exposed to, actively infected with, or recovered from COVID-19 were included in the dataset. The repertoires were made available in a free public database intended to serve as a resource for research on the immune response to SARS-CoV-2. The samples were drawn from two sources: the first 160 participants of the ongoing ImmuneRACE study, and approximately 1,300 subjects contributed by 6 global collaborators. A de-identified subject ID, COVID-19 status, age in years and sex were almost always included in the sample metadata. Where available, HLA class I and class II types were taken from metadata supplied by the sample provider and were not determined by assay-based typing.

The immunoSEQ Assay, a bias-controlled multiplex PCR, was used to amplify TCRbeta CDR3 regions from genomic DNA. The original methods were these. The number of nucleated cells in each sample was estimated by amplification of reference gene primers within the assay. To quantify the absolute abundance of each unique TCRbeta CDR3 rearrangement, sequence reads were collapsed and filtered. Productive Simpson clonality was computed per sample as the square root of Simpson's diversity index over productive rearrangements. Held by TCRdb, this immuneACCESS table contains in-frame sequences only and omits some clones. Under half of the omission traces to an unresolved V gene where checked; the cause of the rest is unknown. From that table come the V and J calls and clone size; the DNA was used to work out D and trimming. For this sample the table gives fewer than 90,000 clones, of which over 75% were detected only once. Roughly 11% of the sample comes from the top ten.

Deletion took 6 bases off V and 8 bases off J, with a span of 13 bases between the germline ends. Measured from the cysteine to the phenylalanine, the CDR3 is 12 residues long. Only the CDR3 DNA stays, 36 bases, in frame from base 1. General conclusions and limits of the study: The amount of clinical and demographic metadata varied by source and participant and was provided uncurated.

Sample: peripheral blood. The chain uses TRBV12-3 or TRBV12-4 and TRBJ1-2, with no confidently assigned D gene. This sequence originates from a man aged 50 to 59 with acute or convalescent COVID-19. Here is the DNA: TGTGCCAGCAGCCTCGGAGAATTGGGCTACACCTTC. This encodes CASSLGELGYTF.